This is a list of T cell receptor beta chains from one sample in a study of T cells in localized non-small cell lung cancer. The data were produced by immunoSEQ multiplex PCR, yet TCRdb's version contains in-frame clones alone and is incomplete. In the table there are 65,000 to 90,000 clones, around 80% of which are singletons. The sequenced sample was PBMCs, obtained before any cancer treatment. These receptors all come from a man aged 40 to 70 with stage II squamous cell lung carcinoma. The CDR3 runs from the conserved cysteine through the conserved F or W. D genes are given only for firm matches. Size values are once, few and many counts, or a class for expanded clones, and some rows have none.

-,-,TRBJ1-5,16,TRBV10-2,TGCGCCAGCAATGAGCCGCGATTTGATAGCAATCAGCCCCAGCATTTT,CASNEPRFDSNQPQHF
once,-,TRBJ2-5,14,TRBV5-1,TGCGCCAGCCGAATAACAGGGTACCAAGAGACCCAGTACTTC,CASRITGYQETQYF
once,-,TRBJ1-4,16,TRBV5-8,TGTGCCAGCAGCAATGGTGAGCGGGCGCCTAATGAAAAACTGTTTTTT,CASSNGERAPNEKLFF
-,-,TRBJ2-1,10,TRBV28,TGTGCCAGCAGTTACAATGAGCAGTTCTTC,CASSYNEQFF
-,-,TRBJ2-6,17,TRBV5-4,TGTGCCAGCAGCCCTCCGGCAGGCAGCTCTGGGGCCAACGTCCTGACTTTC,CASSPPAGSSGANVLTF
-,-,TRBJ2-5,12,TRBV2,TGTGCCAGCACCCCCTTGGTGGAGACCCAGTACTTC,CASTPLVETQYF
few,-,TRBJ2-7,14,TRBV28,TGTGCCAGCATTCCGGGACCGCTCTCCTACGAGCAGTACTTC,CASIPGPLSYEQYF
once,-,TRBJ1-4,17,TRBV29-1,TGCAGCGTTGACCAACCCGCTGGGGGGGGATCTAATGAAAAACTGTTTTTT,CSVDQPAGGGSNEKLFF
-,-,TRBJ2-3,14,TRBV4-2,TGTGCCAGCAGCCAAGCCCTGAGCACAGATACGCAGTATTTT,CASSQALSTDTQYF
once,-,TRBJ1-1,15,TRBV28,TGTGCCAGCGGGGGTTGGGGGGACCCGAACACTGAAGCTTTCTTT,CASGGWGDPNTEAFF
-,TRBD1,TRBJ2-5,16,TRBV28,TGTGCCAGCAGTTTCTATCGGGCAGGGGGCCTTGAGACCCAGTACTTC,CASSFYRAGGLETQYF
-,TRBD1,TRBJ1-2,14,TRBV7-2,TGTGCCAGCAGCCGACGACAGGGACACTATGGCTACACCTTC,CASSRRQGHYGYTF
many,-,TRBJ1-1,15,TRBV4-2,TGTGCCAGCAGCCAAGACCTCAGGTTGAACACTGAAGCTTTCTTT,CASSQDLRLNTEAFF
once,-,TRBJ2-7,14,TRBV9,TGTGCCAGCAGCCCCAGAGGGGGTTCCTACGAGCAGTACTTC,CASSPRGGSYEQYF
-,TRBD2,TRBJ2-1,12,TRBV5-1,TGCGCCAGCAGCGTGGCGCGGGAGGGCCCCATCTTC,CASSVAREGPIF
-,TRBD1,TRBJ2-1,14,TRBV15,TGTGCCACCAGCAGGGGGGACAGCTCGAATGAGCAGTTCTTC,CATSRGDSSNEQFF
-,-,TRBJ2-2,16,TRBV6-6,TGTGCCAGCAGCCCACCAGGGGAAGCGAACACCGGGGAGCTGTTTTTT,CASSPPGEANTGELFF
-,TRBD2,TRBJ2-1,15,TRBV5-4,TGTGCCAGCAGCCTAAGCGGGGGGGGTGCCAATGAGCAGTTCTTC,CASSLSGGGANEQFF
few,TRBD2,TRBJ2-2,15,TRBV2,TGTGCCAGCAGTGCCGGGACTAGTCGTACCGGGGAGCTGTTTTTT,CASSAGTSRTGELFF
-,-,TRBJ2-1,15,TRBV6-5,TGTGCCAGCAGTTACCTTGTGGACAGATACAATGAGCAGTTCTTC,CASSYLVDRYNEQFF
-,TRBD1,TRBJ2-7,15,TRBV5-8,TGTGCCAGCAGCCAACCGGGACAGGGGTCCCACGAGCAGTACTTC,CASSQPGQGSHEQYF
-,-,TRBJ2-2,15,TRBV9,TGTGCCAGCAGCGTCCCGGGGGACCCCACCGGGGAGCTGTTTTTT,CASSVPGDPTGELFF
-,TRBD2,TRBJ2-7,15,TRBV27,TGTGCCAGCAGTACAAAAAGCGGGGCGACCTACGAGCAGTACTTC,CASSTKSGATYEQYF
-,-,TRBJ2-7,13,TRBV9,TGTGCCAGCAGCCTGATTGGGGGTGACGAGCAGTACTTC,CASSLIGGDEQYF
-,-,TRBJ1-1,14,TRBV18,TGTGCCAGCTCACCAGACAGTATGAACACTGAAGCTTTCTTT,CASSPDSMNTEAFF
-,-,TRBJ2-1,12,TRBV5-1,TGCGCCAGCAGCTTGAACGGGGAGCGGCAGTTCTTC,CASSLNGERQFF
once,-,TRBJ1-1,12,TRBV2,TGTGCCAGCAGCAACGGATACACTGAAGCTTTCTTT,CASSNGYTEAFF
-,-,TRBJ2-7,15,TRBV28,TGTGCCAGCAGTAGCGCAGGGGCGAAATCTTACGAGCAGTACTTC,CASSSAGAKSYEQYF
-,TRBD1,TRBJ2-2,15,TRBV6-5,TGTGCCAGCAGGGGGGACAGGTCCCGCACCGGGGAGCTGTTTTTT,CASRGDRSRTGELFF
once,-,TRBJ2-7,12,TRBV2,TGTGCCAGCAGCCCGGATCAGTACGAGCAGTACTTC,CASSPDQYEQYF
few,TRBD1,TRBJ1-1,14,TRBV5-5,TGTGCCAGCAGCAAGGGACAGAGCAACACTGAAGCTTTCTTT,CASSKGQSNTEAFF
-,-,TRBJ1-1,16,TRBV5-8,TGTGCCAGCAGGAGGAACCGGGGGACCGTGGACACTGAAGCTTTCTTT,CASRRNRGTVDTEAFF
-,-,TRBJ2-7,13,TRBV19,TGTGCCACCCGGAACGAGGGCCGGTACGAGCAGTACTTC,CATRNEGRYEQYF
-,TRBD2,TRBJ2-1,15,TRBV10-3,TGTGCCATGGCCCCTAGCGGGTACTCCTACAATGAGCAGTTCTTC,CAMAPSGYSYNEQFF
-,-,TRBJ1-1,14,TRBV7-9,TGTGCCAGCAGCCCACCAGGGGTGGGCACTGAAGCTTTCTTT,CASSPPGVGTEAFF
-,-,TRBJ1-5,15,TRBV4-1,TGCGCCAGCAGCCGCGGCAGTCAAGGCAATCAGCCCCAGCATTTT,CASSRGSQGNQPQHF
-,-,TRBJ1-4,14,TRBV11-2,TGTGCCAGCAGCCGGCGGCAGGGTAATGAAAAACTGTTTTTT,CASSRRQGNEKLFF
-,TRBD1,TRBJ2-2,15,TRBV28,TGTGCCAGCAGTGCTGCCAGGGGGCAAATCGGGGAGCTGTTTTTT,CASSAARGQIGELFF
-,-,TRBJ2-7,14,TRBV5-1,TGCGCCAGCAGCGTCGACAGAACGGAGGCCGAGCAGTACTTC,CASSVDRTEAEQYF